The present T cell receptor beta chain was sequenced within a study of blood T cell repertoires in COVID-19. Study summary: Sites in the United States, Italy and Spain provided acute and convalescent COVID-19 samples.

TCRdb's table, derived via immunoSEQ multiplex PCR, lists solely in-frame clones and lacks some. Here the sample spans roughly 150,000 clones, roughly 80% being singletons. Germline V gene sequence: CDR1 GTSNPN, CDR2 SVGIG (reference sequence). Trimming cost V 0 bases and J 4 bases; bases outside gene matches: 5. The CDR3 sequence is 14 residues long. The chain recombines TRBV30 with TRBJ2-5, with 7 positions matching TRBD1. The TCR was taken from a man between 65 and 79 years old with acute or convalescent COVID-19. The sample comprised peripheral blood. The DNA for the CDR3 is TGTGCCTGGAGTGTACCAGGGGGATCAGAGACCCAGTACTTC. This translates into CAWSVPGGSETQYF.